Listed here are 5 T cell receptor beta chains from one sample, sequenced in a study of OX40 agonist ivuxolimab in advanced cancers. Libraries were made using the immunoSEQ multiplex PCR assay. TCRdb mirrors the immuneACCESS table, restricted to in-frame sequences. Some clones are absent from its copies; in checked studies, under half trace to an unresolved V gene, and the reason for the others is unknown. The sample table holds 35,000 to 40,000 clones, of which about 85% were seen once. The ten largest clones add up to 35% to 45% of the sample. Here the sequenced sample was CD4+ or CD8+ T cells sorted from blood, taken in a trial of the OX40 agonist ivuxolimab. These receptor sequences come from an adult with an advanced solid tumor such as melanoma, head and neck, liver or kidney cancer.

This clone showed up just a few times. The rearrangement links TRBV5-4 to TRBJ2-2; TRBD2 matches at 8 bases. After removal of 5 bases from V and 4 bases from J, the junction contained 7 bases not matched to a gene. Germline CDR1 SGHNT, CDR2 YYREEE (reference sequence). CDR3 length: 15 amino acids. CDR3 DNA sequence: TGTGCCAGCAGTTCGGGGGGGCCCGGCACCGGGGAGCTGTTTTTT. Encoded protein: CASSSGGPGTGELFF.

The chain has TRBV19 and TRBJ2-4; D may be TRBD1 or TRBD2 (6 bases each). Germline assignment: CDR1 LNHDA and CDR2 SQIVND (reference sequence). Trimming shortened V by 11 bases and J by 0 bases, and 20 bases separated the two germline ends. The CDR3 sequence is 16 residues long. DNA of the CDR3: TGTGCCCCCCCGTACGTAGGGGGGAGAGCCAAAAACATTCAGTACTTC. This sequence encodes CAPPYVGGRAKNIQYF. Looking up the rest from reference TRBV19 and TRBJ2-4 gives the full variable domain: DGGITQSPKYLFRKEGQNVTLSCEQNLNHDAMYWYRQDPGQGLRLIYYSQIVNDFQKGDIAEGYSVSREKKESFPLTVTSAQKNPTAFYLCAPPYVGGRAKNIQYFGAGTRLSVL.

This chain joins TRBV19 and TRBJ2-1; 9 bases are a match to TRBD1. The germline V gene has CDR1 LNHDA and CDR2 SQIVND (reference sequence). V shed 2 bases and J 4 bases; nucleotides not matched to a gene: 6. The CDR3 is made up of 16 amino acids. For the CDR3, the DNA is TGTGCCAGTAGTATATTACGGGACAGGGCTTACAATGAGCAGTTCTTC. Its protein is CASSILRDRAYNEQFF.

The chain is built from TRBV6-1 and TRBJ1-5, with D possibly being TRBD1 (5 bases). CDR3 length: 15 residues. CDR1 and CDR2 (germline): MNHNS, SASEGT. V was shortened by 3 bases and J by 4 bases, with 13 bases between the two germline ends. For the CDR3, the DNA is TGTGCCAGCAGTGACAGTGGGACGGTAAATCAGCCCCAGCATTTT. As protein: CASSDSGTVNQPQHF.

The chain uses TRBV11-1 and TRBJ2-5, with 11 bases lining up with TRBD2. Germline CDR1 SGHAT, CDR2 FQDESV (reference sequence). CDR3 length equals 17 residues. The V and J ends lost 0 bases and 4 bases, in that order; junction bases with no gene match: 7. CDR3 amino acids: CASSLAKGLAGGETQYF. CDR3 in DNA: TGTGCCAGCAGCTTAGCAAAGGGGCTAGCGGGAGGAGAGACCCAGTACTTC.